What follows are 27 T cell receptor beta chains derived from one specimen sequenced in a study of blood T cell repertoires in COVID-19. This table comes from immunoSEQ multiplex PCR, and its TCRdb copy is limited to in-frame clones, with some not included. In the table there are about 110,000 clones, roughly 79% of which are singletons. The specimen sequenced was peripheral blood. The receptors come from a woman in her seventies with acute or convalescent COVID-19.

This sequence joins TRBV5-4 and TRBJ2-7, with 7 bases lining up with TRBD1. There are 15 residues in the CDR3. Looked up from germline, CDR1 is SGHNT and CDR2 is YYREEE (reference sequence). J gave up 6 bases and V 3 bases, and 12 bases lay outside the gene matches. CDR3 nucleotides: TGTGCCAGCAGCTGGGAACAGGGGTCAAGTCGCGAGCAGTACTTC. Protein sequence: CASSWEQGSSREQYF.

The chain recombines TRBV15 with TRBJ1-3; no clear D. The germline CDR1 and CDR2 sequences are LNHNV and YYDKDF (reference sequence). V was shortened by 0 bases and J by 0 bases, with 6 bases between the two germline ends. The CDR3 is 15 residues long. In DNA, the CDR3 is TGTGCCACCAGCAGAGAGTACAGCTCTGGAAACACCATATATTTT. It codes for CATSREYSSGNTIYF.

This sequence joins TRBV30 and TRBJ2-7; a weak D match, TRBD1 (6 bases). This CDR3 has 14 residues. Germline CDR1 is GTSNPN and CDR2 is SVGIG (reference sequence). V gave up 2 bases and J gave up 1 base, with 12 bases separating them. The CDR3 DNA reads as TGTGCCTGGAGTAGGCAGGGGTTTTCCTACGAGCAGTACTTC. It is translated as CAWSRQGFSYEQYF. Full variable domain (rest looked up from reference TRBV30 and TRBJ2-7): SQTIHQWPATLVQPVGSPLSLECTVEGTSNPNLYWYRQAAGRGLQLLFYSVGIGQISSEVPQNLSASRPQDRQFILSSKKLLLSDSGFYLCAWSRQGFSYEQYFGPGTRLTVT.

The J gene is TRBJ1-5, the V gene TRBV28, with TRBD1 identical over 7 bases. Germline trimming cut 5 bases from V and 6 bases from J; bases unmatched to any gene: 4. The CDR3 loop spans 13 amino acids. Germline CDR1 is MDHEN and CDR2 is SYDVKM. The CDR3 nucleotides are TGTGCCAGCAGTCAAGACAGGGTTCAGCCCCAGCATTTT. Translated: CASSQDRVQPQHF.

The chain carries TRBV28 and TRBJ1-1; 10 bases map to TRBD1. Trimming took 4 bases from V and 8 from J; bases not matched to a gene: 16. There are 17 residues in the CDR3. CDR1 and CDR2 (germline): MDHEN, SYDVKM. The CDR3 loop is CASSSAMTGGPFTEAFF. In nucleotides, the CDR3 is TGTGCCAGCAGTTCCGCCATGACAGGGGGCCCTTTCACAGAAGCTTTCTTT.

The genes are TRBV5-4 and TRBJ2-1; tentatively, D is TRBD2 (6 bases). Trimming took off 5 bases at V and 6 bases at J, with 15 bases between the two ends. CDR1 is SGHNT, CDR2 YYREEE, per germline (reference sequence). The CDR3 runs to 14 residues. This CDR3 reads CASRSGTASNEQFF. The CDR3 DNA sequence: TGTGCCAGCAGATCCGGGACTGCCTCCAATGAGCAGTTCTTC.

The V gene is TRBV5-1, the J gene TRBJ1-6; weak D call: TRBD1 (6 bases). The germline CDR1 and CDR2 sequences are SGHRS and YFSETQ. V lost 4 bases to trimming and J lost 9 bases, with 17 bases between them. The CDR3 is made up of 15 amino acids. The CDR3 reads CASSGGQGTGSPLHF. As DNA, the CDR3 is TGCGCCAGCAGCGGGGGTCAGGGGACGGGTTCACCCCTCCACTTT.

The CDR3 region has the DNA TGTGCCAGCTCTGACTCGACAGGCTCCAACTATGGTGAAGCTTTCTTT. Translation: CASSDSTGSNYGEAFF. The chain joins TRBV18 to TRBJ1-1; the D gene is possibly TRBD1 (6 bases). V was pared by 6 bases and J by 7 bases, with 24 bases between. The CDR3 loop spans 16 amino acids. Germline-derived CDR1 and CDR2 are KGHSH and LQKENI. The variable domain in full, with the rest retrieved from reference TRBV18 and TRBJ1-1, is NAGVMQNPRHLVRRRGQEARLRCSPMKGHSHVYWYRQLPEEGLKFMVYLQKENIIDESGMPKERFSAEFPKEGPSILRIQQVVRGDSAAYFCASSDSTGSNYGEAFFGQGTRLTVV.

The V gene is TRBV10-1, the J gene TRBJ1-5, with TRBD1 matching 11 bases. V lost 0 bases, J lost 5 bases, and 3 bases stayed unmatched. The CDR3 loop spans 16 amino acids. The germline gives CDR1 WNHNN, CDR2 SYGVQD (reference sequence). The CDR3 bases are TGCGCCAGCAGTGAGTCGAAGGGACAGGGGGATCAGCCCCAGCATTTT. This codes for CASSESKGQGDQPQHF.

The chain joins TRBV19 to TRBJ1-2, with 7 nucleotides matching TRBD1. The CDR3 consists of 15 residues. Germline CDR1 LNHDA, CDR2 SQIVND (reference sequence). J lost 3 bases, V lost 4 bases, and 8 bases had no gene match. CDR3 DNA: TGTGCCAGTAGTACCGCGGGGCAGGGGGACTATGGCTACACCTTC. It translates to CASSTAGQGDYGYTF. The complete variable domain, with remaining parts taken from reference TRBV19 and TRBJ1-2, reads DGGITQSPKYLFRKEGQNVTLSCEQNLNHDAMYWYRQDPGQGLRLIYYSQIVNDFQKGDIAEGYSVSREKKESFPLTVTSAQKNPTAFYLCASSTAGQGDYGYTFGSGTRLTVV.

The chain has TRBV28 and TRBJ2-2; a weak D match, TRBD1 (6 bases). The CDR3 has 16 residues. CDR1 is MDHEN and CDR2 is SYDVKM in the germline V gene. The V end was cut by 3 bases, the J end by 2 bases, with 13 bases between. The DNA for the CDR3 is TGTGCCAGCAGTTTTGTGGGGGCACTTAACACCGGGGAGCTGTTTTTT. Protein product: CASSFVGALNTGELFF.

The chain joins TRBV5-1 to TRBJ2-5; D is unclear. Germline V gives CDR1 SGHRS, CDR2 YFSETQ. The V end lost 0 bases, the J end lost 1 base, and 7 bases lay between the germline ends. The CDR3 loop spans 14 amino acids. DNA for the CDR3: TGCGCCAGCAGCTTGGTAGCAACCCAAGAGACCCAGTACTTC. Protein: CASSLVATQETQYF.

The rearrangement links TRBV18 to TRBJ2-7, with 9 bases aligning to TRBD1. Germline lookup yields CDR1 KGHSH and CDR2 LQKENI. The CDR3 length is 14 residues. With V trimmed by 6 bases and J by 4 bases, 7 bases remained unmatched. The CDR3 bases are TGTGCCAGCTCTCATGACAGGGGGGATTACGAGCAGTACTTC. Its protein is CASSHDRGDYEQYF.

The chain is built from TRBV11-2 and TRBJ2-2; 7 bases agree with TRBD1. The CDR3 loop spans 13 amino acids. J lost 6 bases, V lost 4 bases, and 2 bases had no gene match. Germline CDR1 SGHAT, CDR2 FQNNGV. The CDR3 DNA follows: TGTGCCAGCAGCTCAACAGGGGCCGGGGAGCTGTTTTTT. Translating gives CASSSTGAGELFF.

This clone has a handful of counts. The V and J genes are TRBV30 and TRBJ1-1; D is unclear. Trimming took off 1 base at V and 5 bases at J, with 5 bases between the two ends. Germline CDR1 is GTSNPN and CDR2 is SVGIG (reference sequence). The CDR3 consists of 11 residues. CDR3 nucleotides: TGTGCCTGGAGTGGGCAGACTGAAGCTTTCTTT. This encodes CAWSGQTEAFF.

The chain employs TRBV19 and TRBJ2-6; 9 bases line up with TRBD1. Germline V lookup: CDR1 LNHDA, CDR2 SQIVND (reference sequence). V was clipped by 4 bases and J by 0 bases; unmatched bases: 7. CDR3 length equals 18 residues. The CDR3: CASSTNRGQGSGANVLTF. CDR3 nucleotide sequence: TGTGCCAGTAGTACCAACAGGGGGCAAGGCTCTGGGGCCAACGTCCTGACTTTC.

The rearrangement links TRBV5-1 to TRBJ2-7, with 7 bases fitting TRBD1. V trimming: 0 bases; J trimming: 2 bases; junction bases outside the gene matches: 2. Germline assignment: CDR1 SGHRS and CDR2 YFSETQ. The CDR3 contains 14 residues. The CDR3 protein is CASSLETGAYEQYF. The CDR3 nucleotides are TGCGCCAGCAGCTTGGAAACAGGGGCCTACGAGCAGTACTTC.

V gene TRBV3-1 (or the pseudogene TRBV3-2) combines with J gene TRBJ1-1, with D tentatively TRBD1 (5 bases). The germline V gene has CDR1 LGHDT and CDR2 YNNKEL (reference sequence). The length of the CDR3 is 13 residues. V lost 4 bases to trimming and J lost 1 base, with 7 bases between them. The chain's CDR3 is CASSRRENTEAFF. For the CDR3, the DNA is TGTGCCAGCAGCCGCAGGGAGAACACTGAAGCTTTCTTT.

This chain links TRBV2 with TRBJ1-5, with 9 bases lining up with TRBD1. CDR3 length equals 13 residues. V was clipped by 8 bases and J by 2 bases; unmatched bases: 1. CDR1 is SNHLY and CDR2 is FYNNEI in the germline V gene. The CDR3 loop reads CASGDRGNQPQHF. The CDR3 DNA reads as TGTGCCAGCGGGGACAGGGGCAATCAGCCCCAGCATTTT.

This chain links TRBV4-3 with TRBJ1-3; D gene ambiguous. Trimming removed 0 bases at V and 0 bases at J, with 9 bases between. The germline V gene encodes CDR1 LGHNA and CDR2 YSLEER. The CDR3 is 16 residues long. CDR3 region: CASSQEVSSSGNTIYF. In DNA form, the CDR3 reads TGCGCCAGCAGCCAAGAGGTATCCAGCTCTGGAAACACCATATATTTT.

The chain combines TRBV6-5 with TRBJ1-5; D is perhaps TRBD1 (6 bases). The CDR3 spans 13 residues. Looked up from germline, CDR1 is MNHEY and CDR2 is SVGAGI. The V and J ends lost 7 bases and 5 bases respectively, with 12 bases between them. CDR3 in DNA: TGTGCCAGCACCCAGGGGAGAGATCAGCCCCAGCATTTT. Protein: CASTQGRDQPQHF.

The J gene is TRBJ1-5, the V gene TRBV28; no definite D call. The V end was cut by 3 bases, the J end by 6 bases, with 21 bases between. Germline CDR1 is MDHEN and CDR2 is SYDVKM. The CDR3 loop spans 17 amino acids. The CDR3 DNA sequence: TGTGCCAGCAGTTTGTCTGCGGGCTACTCGAAGGGTCAGCCCCAGCATTTT. Translation gives CASSLSAGYSKGQPQHF.

The genes are TRBV6-5 and TRBJ1-2; no definite D call. Looked up from germline, CDR1 is MNHEY and CDR2 is SVGAGI. The V end lost 6 bases, the J end lost 0 bases, and 11 bases lay between the germline ends. This CDR3 has 14 amino acids. The CDR3 here is CASSPAGANYGYTF. CDR3 sequence (DNA): TGTGCCAGCAGCCCCGCCGGGGCTAACTATGGCTACACCTTC.

The chain is built from TRBV7-9 and TRBJ2-5, with TRBD2 matching 11 bases. V shed 7 bases, J shed 5 bases, and the junction held 6 bases outside the gene matches. This CDR3 has 14 amino acids. Germline CDR1 is SEHNR and CDR2 is FQNEAQ (reference sequence). The CDR3 DNA is TGTGCCAGCACCCTACTAGCGGGAGTGGAGACCCAGTACTTC. It codes for CASTLLAGVETQYF.

The rearrangement links TRBV3-1 (or the pseudogene TRBV3-2) to TRBJ2-3; 10 positions agree with TRBD2. The CDR3 runs 19 residues. V shed 1 base and J 0 bases; nucleotides not matched to a gene: 10. Germline CDR1 LGHDT, CDR2 YNNKEL (reference sequence). The CDR3 DNA follows: TGTGCCAGCAGCCAAGTCTTTTCTAGCGGGGGCCTAAGCACAGATACGCAGTATTTT. It yields the protein CASSQVFSSGGLSTDTQYF.

The chain employs TRBV10-3 and TRBJ1-2, with a weak D call TRBD1 (5 bases). V lost 3 bases and J lost 8, with 16 bases in between. This CDR3 is 14 amino acids long. Germline V lookup: CDR1 ENHRY, CDR2 SYGVKD. CDR3 in amino acids: CAISDLTAPEGYTF. CDR3 DNA: TGTGCCATCAGTGACCTGACAGCCCCGGAGGGCTACACCTTC.

The V call is TRBV5-1, the J call TRBJ2-5; 8 bases are a match to TRBD1. The CDR3 loop spans 13 amino acids. Unmatched junction bases numbered 3, after V lost 4 bases and J lost 4 bases. Germline V gives CDR1 SGHRS, CDR2 YFSETQ. CDR3 in amino acids: CASSRGQGETQYF. As DNA, the CDR3 is TGCGCCAGCAGCCGAGGACAGGGAGAGACCCAGTACTTC.